The 32 T cell receptor beta chains below were found in one sample sequenced in a study of regulatory T cells in long-lasting Graves disease. Specified time point: newly diagnosed GD, antithyroid drugs for less than 3 months. Isolated PBMC RNA provided the starting material for the TCR library. With iRepertoire HTBI primers and Arm-PCR of CDR3 regions, TCR beta libraries were built. Each CDR3 protein gets one entry after TCRdb re-called the multiplex PCR reads with MiXCR. The sample has around 400,000 distinct CDR3 sequences, around 16% seen once. A further study also used this sample, focusing on T cells in Graves' hyperthyroidism and ophthalmopathy.

The source was peripheral blood mononuclear cells (PBMCs), collected at new diagnosis, from a patient treated with antithyroid drugs. The receptors shown here come from a woman between 40 and 50 years old with Graves disease.

The V gene is TRBV6-4, the J gene TRBJ2-1; D is possibly TRBD2 (7 bases). Between the trimmed V and J ends, which lost 3 bases and 9 bases, there was a span of 15 bases. The germline V gene has CDR1 MRHNA and CDR2 SNTAGT. This CDR3 is 14 amino acids long. CDR3 loop: CASSEWGGGSEQFF. CDR3 in DNA: TGTGCCAGCAGTGAGTGGGGAGGGGGGAGTGAGCAGTTCTTC.

The chain has TRBV20-1 and TRBJ1-5; D may be TRBD1 (5 bases). The V end lost 7 bases, the J end lost 3 bases, and 16 bases lay between the germline ends. CDR3 length: 14 residues. The germline gives CDR1 DFQATT, CDR2 SNEGSKA (reference sequence). Here the CDR3 DNA reads TGCAGTGTAGGGACGGCCGAAAACAATCAGCCCCAGCATTTT. Its translation is CSVGTAENNQPQHF.

This clonotype has a handful of counts. This chain links TRBV6-2 or TRBV6-3 with TRBJ2-1; D may be TRBD2 (6 bases). The germline V gene encodes CDR1 MNHEY and CDR2 SVGEGT. Trimming stripped 2 bases from V and 4 bases from J, with 9 bases between. The CDR3 is 14 amino acids. As DNA, the CDR3 is TGTGCCAGCAGTTACAGTGGGACTTACAATGAGCAGTTCTTC. Its protein is CASSYSGTYNEQFF.

This clonotype has a count of ten or more. The chain recombines TRBV7-3 with TRBJ2-3; D remains unclear. From germline, CDR1 is SGHTA and CDR2 FQGTGA. V dropped 5 bases and J dropped 6 bases, with 9 bases sitting between them. This CDR3 has 12 amino acids. The CDR3 DNA sequence: TGTGCCAGCAGCCCTCCGACGGATACGCAGTATTTT. Its translation: CASSPPTDTQYF.

There are many counts of this clonotype. This chain uses TRBV2 with TRBJ2-5, with D possibly TRBD1 on 7 matching bases. Germline V gene data show CDR1 as SNHLY and CDR2 as FYNNEI. Trimming left V 7 bases short and J 5 bases short, with 14 bases between. The CDR3 is 13 residues long. The CDR3 DNA reads TGTGCCAGCAACAGGGGCGGGGTGGAGACCCAGTACTTC. Translating it yields CASNRGGVETQYF.

This clonotype was picked up many times. The V gene is TRBV5-6, the J gene TRBJ2-7; D might be TRBD2 (6 bases). The CDR3 is 14 amino acids. CDR1 is SGHDT and CDR2 is YYEEEE in the germline V gene. Trimming pared 5 bases from V and 0 bases from J, leaving 12 bases between. CDR3 sequence: CASSWRESSYEQYF. The CDR3 DNA sequence: TGTGCCAGCAGTTGGAGGGAGAGCTCCTACGAGCAGTACTTC. The full variable domain, rest sourced from reference TRBV5-6 and TRBJ2-7, is DAGVTQSPTHLIKTRGQQVTLRCSPKSGHDTVSWYQQALGQGPQFIFQYYEEEERQRGNFPDRFSGHQFPNYSSELNVNALLLGDSALYLCASSWRESSYEQYFGPGTRLTVT.

Concerning this clonotype itself: With only one base between it and a far larger clone, this is likely a read error. The CDR3 region has the DNA TGTGCCAGCAGTGACTCGGGACAGGGGTCAGATACGCAGTATTTT. Amino acids: CASSDSGQGSDTQYF. The J gene is TRBJ2-3, the V gene TRBV7-8; TRBD1 matches at 10 bases. This CDR3 has 15 amino acids. CDR1 and CDR2 (germline): SGHVS, FQNEAQ. The J segment lost 4 bases and the V segment lost 6 bases, leaving 7 bases of the junction unmatched.

This clonotype was counted at least ten times. The genes are TRBV11-2 and TRBJ1-2; 7 bases agree with TRBD1. V lost 1 base to trimming and J lost 3 bases; unmatched junction nucleotides: 11. In germline, CDR1 is SGHAT, CDR2 FQNNGV. The CDR3 loop spans 17 amino acids. CDR3 sequence: CASSLVPTGRLDYGYTF. CDR3 bases: TGTGCCAGCAGCTTAGTTCCGACAGGGCGTTTAGACTATGGCTACACCTTC.

This clonotype was observed at least ten times. The CDR3 region has the DNA TGTGCCAGCAGTTCATCGGGACCTTTGACTCCGACTGGCTACACCTTC. Translated: CASSSSGPLTPTGYTF. This rearrangement joins TRBV27 to TRBJ1-2; the D gene is possibly TRBD1 (5 bases). CDR1 and CDR2 (germline): MNHEY, SMNVEV (reference sequence). The V gene lost 4 bases and the J gene lost 7 bases, with 22 bases spanning the gap. This CDR3 comprises 16 residues.

V and J are TRBV11-3 and TRBJ2-2, with TRBD2 matching over 15 bases. The junction had 15 bases not matched to a gene; V was cut back by 4 bases and J by 0 bases. CDR1 is SGHNT, CDR2 YENEEA, per germline. The CDR3 is 22 residues long. CDR3 nucleotides: TGTGCCAGCAGCTCGGACAAGCCCGGGACTAGCGGGAGGCCCCCGAACACCGGGGAGCTGTTTTTT. Its protein is CASSSDKPGTSGRPPNTGELFF.

This clonotype was recorded at least ten times. V usage is TRBV2 and J usage is TRBJ1-2; D is possibly TRBD1 (6 bases). This CDR3 has 13 residues. Germline assignment: CDR1 SNHLY and CDR2 FYNNEI. The germline V and J ends were trimmed by 1 base and 8 bases, with 11 bases remaining between them. CDR3: CASSEVAGVGYTF. In DNA form, the CDR3 reads TGTGCCAGCAGTGAAGTGGCAGGGGTCGGCTACACCTTC.

This clonotype was found many times. The V gene is TRBV12-3 or TRBV12-4, the J gene TRBJ2-5, with 7 bases matching TRBD2. This CDR3 spans 16 amino acids. Germline trimming cut 2 bases from V and 0 bases from J; bases unmatched to any gene: 6. The CDR3 DNA reads as TGTGCCAGCAGTTTATATGCGGGAGCCTACCAAGAGACCCAGTACTTC. It encodes CASSLYAGAYQETQYF.

This clonotype was found many times. This chain connects TRBV28 to TRBJ1-6; D remains unclear. This CDR3 is 12 amino acids long. The V and J ends lost 8 bases and 8 bases respectively, with 10 bases between them. From germline, CDR1 is MDHEN and CDR2 SYDVKM. The CDR3 is CASGRLDSPLHF. As DNA, the CDR3 is TGTGCCAGCGGTCGTTTGGATTCACCCCTCCACTTT.

This clonotype was counted many times. The chain combines TRBV28 with TRBJ1-4, with D perhaps matching TRBD1 (5 bases). The CDR3 extends over 16 amino acids. Between the trimmed V and J ends, which lost 4 bases and 7 bases, there was a span of 19 bases. Germline V gene lookup returns CDR1 MDHEN and CDR2 SYDVKM. The CDR3 DNA is TGTGCCAGCAGTTCTCGACAGACCCTGCTTCGTGAAAAACTGTTTTTT. Its translation: CASSSRQTLLREKLFF.

The rearrangement uses TRBV2 and TRBJ2-5; TRBD2 matches at 9 bases. The ends lost 4 bases at V and 2 bases at J; junction bases unmatched: 8. The CDR3 spans 16 residues. CDR1 SNHLY and CDR2 FYNNEI come from the germline V gene. The CDR3 region is CASSVQAGGGQETQYF. The CDR3 nucleotides are TGTGCCAGCAGTGTCCAAGCGGGAGGAGGACAAGAGACCCAGTACTTC.

There are many counts of this clonotype. The V and J genes are TRBV30 and TRBJ2-5; 11 bases are shared with TRBD2. The CDR3 runs 17 residues. Germline CDR1 is GTSNPN and CDR2 is SVGIG (reference sequence). With V trimmed by 2 bases and J by 2 bases, 10 bases remained unmatched. CDR3 sequence reads: CAWSRGLAETKQETQYF. The DNA for the CDR3 is TGTGCCTGGAGTAGGGGACTAGCGGAGACAAAACAAGAGACCCAGTACTTC.

The rearrangement links TRBV3-1 to TRBJ2-5; D is possibly TRBD2 (5 bases). This CDR3 region has 12 residues. Germline CDR1 LGHDT, CDR2 YNNKEL (reference sequence). V was clipped by 0 bases and J by 9 bases, with 8 bases between them. The CDR3 sequence: CASSQEAGAQYF. For the CDR3, the DNA is TGTGCCAGCAGCCAAGAGGCCGGGGCCCAGTACTTC.

This clonotype has just a few counts. The chain links TRBV19 to TRBJ2-1; TRBD2 aligns across 10 bases. The CDR3 is 14 amino acids. V trimming: 6 bases; J trimming: 10 bases; junction bases outside the gene matches: 9. Germline values: CDR1 LNHDA, CDR2 SQIVND (reference sequence). CDR3 in amino acids: CASRRTSGLWEQFF. DNA of the CDR3: TGTGCCAGTAGGAGGACTAGCGGCCTATGGGAGCAGTTCTTC.

Of note for this clonotype: This could be a read error, since a much larger clone is one nucleotide away. V is TRBV7-2 and J is TRBJ1-3; D gene uncertain. The CDR3 totals 13 residues. The germline V gene encodes CDR1 SGHTA and CDR2 FQGNSA. Here the CDR3 reads CAGSHKLGNTIYF. In DNA form, the CDR3 reads TGTGCCGGCAGCCACAAACTGGGAAACACCATATATTTT.

This clonotype appeared many times. The chain has TRBV11-3 and TRBJ2-2; 8 bases match TRBD2. CDR1 is SGHNT and CDR2 is YENEEA in the germline V gene. The CDR3 is made up of 16 amino acids. After removal of 5 bases from V and 4 bases from J, the junction contained 9 bases not matched to a gene. The DNA of the CDR3 is TGTGCCAGCAGCCCGCCGGGAGGGTCGGGCACCGGGGAGCTGTTTTTT. Translation gives CASSPPGGSGTGELFF.

The CDR3, as DNA: TGTGCCAGCAGCTTTAGCGTTGGACTAGGGAACAATGAGCAGTTCTTC. Translation gives CASSFSVGLGNNEQFF. V is TRBV5-5 and J is TRBJ2-1; 7 bases line up with TRBD2. V lost 2 bases and J lost 5; bases outside the gene matches: 10. CDR1 is SGHKS, CDR2 YYEKEE, per germline (reference sequence). CDR3 length: 16 amino acids. Full variable domain (missing parts from reference TRBV5-5 and TRBJ2-1): DAGVTQSPTHLIKTRGQQVTLRCSPISGHKSVSWYQQVLGQGPQFIFQYYEKEERGRGNFPDRFSARQFPNYSSELNVNALLLGDSALYLCASSFSVGLGNNEQFFGPGTRLTVL.

This clonotype was seen ten or more times. The chain uses TRBV28 and TRBJ2-7, with 7 positions matching TRBD1. V was clipped by 5 bases and J by 3 bases; unmatched bases: 10. Germline V gives CDR1 MDHEN, CDR2 SYDVKM. The CDR3 is 15 residues long. CDR3 sequence reads: CASSGGQPTDYEQYF. CDR3 coding DNA: TGTGCCAGCAGTGGGGGACAGCCCACAGACTACGAGCAGTACTTC. Filled out from reference TRBV28 and TRBJ2-7, the complete variable domain reads DVKVTQSSRYLVKRTGEKVFLECVQDMDHENMFWYRQDPGLGLRLIYFSYDVKMKEKGDIPEGYSVSREKKERFSLILESASTNQTSMYLCASSGGQPTDYEQYFGPGTRLTVT.

This clonotype occurred many times. The genes are TRBV3-1 and TRBJ1-1; D ambiguous. Germline V gene data show CDR1 as LGHDT and CDR2 as YNNKEL (reference sequence). Between the trimmed V and J ends, which lost 1 base and 8 bases, there was a span of 8 bases. CDR3 length: 12 amino acids. CDR3 region: CASSQAAREAFF. The DNA for the CDR3 is TGTGCCAGCAGCCAAGCCGCCAGGGAAGCTTTCTTT.

This clonotype appeared a few times. The chain links TRBV19 to TRBJ1-5; D unresolved. V lost 3 bases to trimming and J lost 4 bases, with 10 bases between them. The CDR3 totals 14 residues. Germline lookup yields CDR1 LNHDA and CDR2 SQIVND (reference sequence). In DNA, the CDR3 is TGTGCCAGTAGTATCGTCGGGCCGAATCAGCCCCAGCATTTT. Protein sequence: CASSIVGPNQPQHF.

The table lists this clonotype with a few counts. The rearrangement links TRBV11-2 to TRBJ2-1; D remains ambiguous. The CDR3 extends over 13 amino acids. Germline V CDR1 and CDR2: SGHAT, FQNNGV. Deletions cut 3 bases from V and 6 bases from J, with 9 bases between. Here the CDR3 DNA reads TGTGCCAGCAGCTTGCTGAGTTTCAATGAGCAGTTCTTC. Encoded protein: CASSLLSFNEQFF.

This clonotype was detected ten times or more. The chain combines TRBV11-3 with TRBJ2-2; D remains unclear. Germline V gene lookup returns CDR1 SGHNT and CDR2 YENEEA. The CDR3 has 14 residues. The germline V and J ends were trimmed by 2 bases and 7 bases, with 11 bases remaining between them. CDR3 in amino acids: CASSLNGALGELFF. CDR3 nucleotides: TGTGCCAGCAGCTTAAACGGAGCTCTCGGGGAGCTGTTTTTT.

This clonotype was seen at least ten times. The chain combines TRBV14 with TRBJ2-3; TRBD1 matches at 11 bases. The V gene's germline CDR1 is SGHDN and CDR2 FVKESK. After removal of 3 bases from V and 4 bases from J, the junction contained 12 bases not matched to a gene. The length of the CDR3 is 18 residues. The CDR3 coding sequence is TGTGCCAGCAGCCATGACCGGGACAGGGGGTCCCACCCAGATACGCAGTATTTT. This gives the protein CASSHDRDRGSHPDTQYF.

The V and J genes are TRBV28 and TRBJ1-2; 9 nucleotides line up with TRBD1. This CDR3 spans 13 amino acids. The germline V gene has CDR1 MDHEN and CDR2 SYDVKM. J was trimmed by 6 bases and V by 8 bases; bases with no gene match: 7. Written as DNA, the CDR3 is TGTGCCAGCCGAGAGGACAGGGGCCATGGCTACACCTTC. Residues: CASREDRGHGYTF.

In this sample, this clonotype turned up many times. The V call is TRBV10-3, the J call TRBJ2-7; 10 bases align to TRBD2. Germline lookup yields CDR1 ENHRY and CDR2 SYGVKD. The CDR3 totals 15 residues. V lost 4 bases and J lost 2; bases outside the gene matches: 5. The CDR3 DNA reads as TGTGCCATCAGTGCTAGCGGGAGAGGCGCCTACGAGCAGTACTTC. Amino acids: CAISASGRGAYEQYF.

V gene TRBV28 combines with J gene TRBJ1-5, with D uncertain. There are 15 residues in the CDR3. Germline V gives CDR1 MDHEN, CDR2 SYDVKM. The V gene lost 6 bases and the J gene lost 2 bases, with 14 bases spanning the gap. The CDR3 region is CASSGPAAGNQPQHF. The CDR3 DNA follows: TGTGCCAGCAGCGGACCGGCAGCTGGCAATCAGCCCCAGCATTTT.

The table lists this clonotype with a few counts. The genes are TRBV2 and TRBJ2-7; 7 bases are a match to TRBD1. With 4 bases clipped from V and 0 bases from J, the junction kept 3 bases outside the gene matches. The CDR3 runs to 14 residues. Germline lookup yields CDR1 SNHLY and CDR2 FYNNEI. The CDR3 sequence: CASSGQGSSYEQYF. As DNA, the CDR3 is TGTGCCAGCAGTGGACAGGGTAGCTCCTACGAGCAGTACTTC.

V gene TRBV28 combines with J gene TRBJ2-2; D is possibly TRBD1 (5 bases). This CDR3 has 15 amino acids. V lost 6 bases and J 1 base, leaving 12 bases between the germline ends. Germline V gene data show CDR1 as MDHEN and CDR2 as SYDVKM. CDR3 nucleotide sequence: TGTGCCAGCAGCTCAACAGGTTTGAACACCGGGGAGCTGTTTTTT. This encodes CASSSTGLNTGELFF.